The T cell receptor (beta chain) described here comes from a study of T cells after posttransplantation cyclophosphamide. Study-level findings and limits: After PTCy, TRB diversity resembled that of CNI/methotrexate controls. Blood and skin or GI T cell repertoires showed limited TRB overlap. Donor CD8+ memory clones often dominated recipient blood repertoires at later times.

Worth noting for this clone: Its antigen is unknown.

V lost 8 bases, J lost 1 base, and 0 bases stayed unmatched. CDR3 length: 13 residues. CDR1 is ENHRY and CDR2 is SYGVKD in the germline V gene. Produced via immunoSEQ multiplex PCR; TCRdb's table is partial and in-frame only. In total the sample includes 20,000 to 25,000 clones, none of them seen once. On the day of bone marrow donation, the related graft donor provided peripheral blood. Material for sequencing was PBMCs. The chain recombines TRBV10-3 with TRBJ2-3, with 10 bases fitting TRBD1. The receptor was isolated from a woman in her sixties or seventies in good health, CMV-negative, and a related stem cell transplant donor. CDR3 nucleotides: TGTGCCATCGGGACAGGGGGCACAGATACGCAGTATTTT. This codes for CAIGTGGTDTQYF.